The source of this TCR beta chain is a study of identical twins. Overall study results and limits: Insertion counts were lower in abundant cord blood beta clonotypes, a trend that memory repertoires did not show. Less excess twin sharing appeared in beta out-of-frame sequences.

TCRdb processed the 5' RACE reads anew with MiXCR; each CDR3 protein has one entry. The table lists under 300,000 distinct CDR3 sequences, over 11% of them singletons, with 8.8% in the top ten. Every one of the donors was a healthy Caucasian. About this clonotype: The antigen is unknown.

Germline CDR1 and CDR2: SNHLY and FYNNEI. This CDR3 is 12 amino acids long. The V and J ends lost 10 bases and 11 bases respectively, with 19 bases between them. The chain has TRBV2 and TRBJ2-3; D is unresolved. The sequenced material came from memory (CD45RO+) T cells sorted from blood. The sequence derives from a woman between 18 and 30 years old in good health. CDR3 in DNA: TGTGCCAACTCCCTCTCCAGCCTCGAGCAGTATTTT. Its translation: CANSLSSLEQYF.